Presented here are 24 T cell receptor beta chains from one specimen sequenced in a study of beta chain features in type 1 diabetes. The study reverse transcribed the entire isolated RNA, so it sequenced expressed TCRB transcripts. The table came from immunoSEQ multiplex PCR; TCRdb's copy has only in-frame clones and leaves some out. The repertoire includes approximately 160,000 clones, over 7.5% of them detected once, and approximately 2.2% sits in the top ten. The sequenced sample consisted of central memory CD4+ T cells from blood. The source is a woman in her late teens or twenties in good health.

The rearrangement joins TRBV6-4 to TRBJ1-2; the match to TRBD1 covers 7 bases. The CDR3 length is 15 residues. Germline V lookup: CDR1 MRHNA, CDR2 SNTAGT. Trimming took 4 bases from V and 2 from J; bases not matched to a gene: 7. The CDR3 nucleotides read TGTGCCAGCAGTGTCACCGGGACAGCAAACTATGGCTACACCTTC. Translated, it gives CASSVTGTANYGYTF.

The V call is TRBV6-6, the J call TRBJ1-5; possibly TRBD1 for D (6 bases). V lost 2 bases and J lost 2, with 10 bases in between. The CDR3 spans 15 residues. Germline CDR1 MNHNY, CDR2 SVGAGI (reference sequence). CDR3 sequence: CASSYGGWGNQPQHF. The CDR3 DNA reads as TGTGCCAGCAGTTACGGGGGCTGGGGCAATCAGCCCCAGCATTTT.

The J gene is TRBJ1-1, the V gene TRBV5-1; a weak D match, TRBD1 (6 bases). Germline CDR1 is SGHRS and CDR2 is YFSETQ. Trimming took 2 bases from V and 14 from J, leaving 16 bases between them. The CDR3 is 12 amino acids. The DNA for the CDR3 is TGCGCCAGCAGCTTCACTCAGGGGTGGTTGTTCTTT. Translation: CASSFTQGWLFF.

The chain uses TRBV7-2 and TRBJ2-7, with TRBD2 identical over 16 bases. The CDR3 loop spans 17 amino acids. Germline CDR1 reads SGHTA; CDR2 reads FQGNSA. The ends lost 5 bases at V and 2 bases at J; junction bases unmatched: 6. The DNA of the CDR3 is TGTGCCAGCAGCCAGGCCGGGACTAGCGGGAGGGCCTACGAGCAGTACTTC. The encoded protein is CASSQAGTSGRAYEQYF.

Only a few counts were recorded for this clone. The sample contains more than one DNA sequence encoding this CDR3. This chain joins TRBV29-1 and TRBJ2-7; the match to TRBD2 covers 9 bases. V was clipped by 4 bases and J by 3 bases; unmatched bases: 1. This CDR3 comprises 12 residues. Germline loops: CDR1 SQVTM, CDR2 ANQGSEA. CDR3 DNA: TGCAGCGTTGTTAGCGGGGGCTACGAGCAGTACTTC. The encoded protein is CSVVSGGYEQYF.

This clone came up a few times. Here the CDR3 DNA reads TGTGCCAGCAGCTTCCAGATGAACACTGAAGCTTTCTTT. This gives the protein CASSFQMNTEAFF. The genes are TRBV7-3 and TRBJ1-1, with no clear D. This CDR3 spans 13 amino acids. In germline, CDR1 is SGHTA, CDR2 FQGTGA. Trimming removed 3 bases at V and 0 bases at J, with 5 bases between.

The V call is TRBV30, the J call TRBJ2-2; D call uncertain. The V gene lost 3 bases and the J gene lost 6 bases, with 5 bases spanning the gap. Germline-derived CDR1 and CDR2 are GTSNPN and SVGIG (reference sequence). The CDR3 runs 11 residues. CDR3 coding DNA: TGTGCCTGGAGAGAGGCCGGGGAGCTGTTTTTT. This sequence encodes CAWREAGELFF.

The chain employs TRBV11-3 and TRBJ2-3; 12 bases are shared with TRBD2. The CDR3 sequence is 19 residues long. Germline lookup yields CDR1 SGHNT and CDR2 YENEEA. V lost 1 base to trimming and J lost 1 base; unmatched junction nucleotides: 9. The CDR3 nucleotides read TGTGCCAGCAGCTTAGGGGCGACTAGCGGGAGATGGCGCACAGATACGCAGTATTTT. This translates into CASSLGATSGRWRTDTQYF.

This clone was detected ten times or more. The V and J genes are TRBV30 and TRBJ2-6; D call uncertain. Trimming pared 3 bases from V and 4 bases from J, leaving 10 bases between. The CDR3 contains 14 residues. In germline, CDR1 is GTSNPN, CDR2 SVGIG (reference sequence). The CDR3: CAWRLAGGANVLTF. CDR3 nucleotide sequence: TGTGCCTGGAGATTAGCCGGCGGGGCCAACGTCCTGACTTTC.

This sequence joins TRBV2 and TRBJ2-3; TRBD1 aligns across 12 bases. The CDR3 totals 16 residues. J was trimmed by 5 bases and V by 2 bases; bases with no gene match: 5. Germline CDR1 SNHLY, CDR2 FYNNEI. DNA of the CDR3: TGTGCCAGCAGTGAACAGGGACAGGGGGCTGGAGATACGCAGTATTTT. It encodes CASSEQGQGAGDTQYF.

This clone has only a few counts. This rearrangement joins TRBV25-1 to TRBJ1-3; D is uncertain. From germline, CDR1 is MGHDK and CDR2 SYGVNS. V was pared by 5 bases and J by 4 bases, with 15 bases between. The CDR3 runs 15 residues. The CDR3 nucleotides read TGTGCCAGCAGTTCAAGCCGGGGAGCGGGAAACACCATATATTTT. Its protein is CASSSSRGAGNTIYF.

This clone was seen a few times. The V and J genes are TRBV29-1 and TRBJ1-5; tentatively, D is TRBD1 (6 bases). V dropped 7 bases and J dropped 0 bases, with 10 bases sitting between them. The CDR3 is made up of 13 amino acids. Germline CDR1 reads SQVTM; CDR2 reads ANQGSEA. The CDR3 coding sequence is TGCAGCGCCGGACAGTCTAGCAATCAGCCCCAGCATTTT. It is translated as CSAGQSSNQPQHF.

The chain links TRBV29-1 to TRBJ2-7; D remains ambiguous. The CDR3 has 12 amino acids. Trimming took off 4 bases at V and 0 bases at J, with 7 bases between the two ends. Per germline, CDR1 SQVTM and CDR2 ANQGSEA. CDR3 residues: CSVGRSSYEQYF. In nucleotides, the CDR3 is TGCAGCGTTGGTCGCAGCTCCTACGAGCAGTACTTC.

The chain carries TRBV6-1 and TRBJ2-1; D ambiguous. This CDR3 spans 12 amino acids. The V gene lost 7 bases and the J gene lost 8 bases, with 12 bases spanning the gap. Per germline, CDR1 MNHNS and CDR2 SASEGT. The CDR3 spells CASNYGGHEQFF. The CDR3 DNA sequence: TGTGCCAGCAATTACGGCGGTCATGAGCAGTTCTTC.

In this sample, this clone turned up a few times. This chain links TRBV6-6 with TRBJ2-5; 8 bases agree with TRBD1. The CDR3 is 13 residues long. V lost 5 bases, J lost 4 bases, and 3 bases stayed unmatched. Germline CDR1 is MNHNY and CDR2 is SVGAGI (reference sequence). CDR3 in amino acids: CASSRGQGETQYF. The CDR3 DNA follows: TGTGCCAGCAGTCGTGGACAGGGAGAGACCCAGTACTTC.

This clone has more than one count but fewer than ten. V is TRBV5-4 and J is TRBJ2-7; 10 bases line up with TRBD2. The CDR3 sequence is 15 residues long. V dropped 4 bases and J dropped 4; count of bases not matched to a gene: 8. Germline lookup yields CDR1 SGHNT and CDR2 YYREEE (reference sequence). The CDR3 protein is CASSGGSGGGYEQYF. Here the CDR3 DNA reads TGTGCCAGCAGCGGGGGAAGCGGGGGGGGTTACGAGCAGTACTTC. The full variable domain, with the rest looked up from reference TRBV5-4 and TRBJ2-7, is ETGVTQSPTHLIKTRGQQVTLRCSSQSGHNTVSWYQQALGQGPQFIFQYYREEENGRGNFPPRFSGLQFPNYSSELNVNALELDDSALYLCASSGGSGGGYEQYFGPGTRLTVT.

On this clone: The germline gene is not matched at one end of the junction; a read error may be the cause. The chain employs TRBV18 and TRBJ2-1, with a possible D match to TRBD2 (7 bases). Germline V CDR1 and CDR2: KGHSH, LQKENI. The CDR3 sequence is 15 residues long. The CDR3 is CASSPQGGVNNEQFF. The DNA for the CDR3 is TGTGCCAGCTCGCCACAGGGAGGGGTTAACAATGAGCAGTTCTTC.

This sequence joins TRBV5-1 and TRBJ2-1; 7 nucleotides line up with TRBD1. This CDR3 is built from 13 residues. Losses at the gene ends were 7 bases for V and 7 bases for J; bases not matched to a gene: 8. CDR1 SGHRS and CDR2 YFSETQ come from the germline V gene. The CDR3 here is CASGTTGENEQFF. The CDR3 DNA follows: TGCGCCAGCGGAACTACAGGGGAGAATGAGCAGTTCTTC.

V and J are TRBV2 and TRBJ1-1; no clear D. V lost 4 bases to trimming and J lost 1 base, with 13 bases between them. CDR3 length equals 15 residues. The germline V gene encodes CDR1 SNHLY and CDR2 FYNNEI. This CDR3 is CASSGPGSPNTEAFF. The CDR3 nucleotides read TGTGCCAGCAGTGGGCCGGGATCCCCGAACACTGAAGCTTTCTTT.

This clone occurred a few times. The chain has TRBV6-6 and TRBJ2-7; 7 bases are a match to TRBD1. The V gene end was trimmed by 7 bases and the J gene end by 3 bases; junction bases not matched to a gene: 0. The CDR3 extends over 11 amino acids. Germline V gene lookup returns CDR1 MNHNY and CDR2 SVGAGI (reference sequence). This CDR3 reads CASNRGYEQYF. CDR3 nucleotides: TGTGCCAGCAACAGGGGCTACGAGCAGTACTTC.

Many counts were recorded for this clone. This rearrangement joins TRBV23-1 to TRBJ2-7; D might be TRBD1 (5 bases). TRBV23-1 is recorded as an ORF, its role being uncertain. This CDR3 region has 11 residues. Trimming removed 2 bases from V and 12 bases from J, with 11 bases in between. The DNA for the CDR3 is TGCGCCAGCAGTCAAGGGGCGAGAGGGTACTTC. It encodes CASSQGARGYF.

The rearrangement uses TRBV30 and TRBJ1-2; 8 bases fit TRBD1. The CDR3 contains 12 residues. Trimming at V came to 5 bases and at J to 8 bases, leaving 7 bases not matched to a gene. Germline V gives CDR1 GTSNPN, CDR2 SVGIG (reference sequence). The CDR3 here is CAWWDDRGGYTF. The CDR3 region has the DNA TGTGCCTGGTGGGATGACAGGGGAGGCTACACCTTC.

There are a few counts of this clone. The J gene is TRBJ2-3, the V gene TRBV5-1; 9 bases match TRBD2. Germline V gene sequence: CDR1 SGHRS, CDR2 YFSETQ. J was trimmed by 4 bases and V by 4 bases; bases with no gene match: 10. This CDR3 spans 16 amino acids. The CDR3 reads CASSPPFSGSPDTQYF. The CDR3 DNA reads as TGCGCCAGCAGCCCACCCTTTAGCGGGAGCCCAGATACGCAGTATTTT.

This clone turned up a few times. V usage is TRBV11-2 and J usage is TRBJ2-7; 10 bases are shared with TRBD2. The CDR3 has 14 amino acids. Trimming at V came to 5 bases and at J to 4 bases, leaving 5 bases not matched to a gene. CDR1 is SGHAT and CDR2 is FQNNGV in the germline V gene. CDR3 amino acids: CASSPRTSGYEQYF. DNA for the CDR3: TGTGCCAGCAGCCCTCGGACTAGCGGTTACGAGCAGTACTTC.